The 31 T cell receptor beta chains presented below share a single source sample, sequenced in a study of beta chain features in type 1 diabetes listed by TCRdb under 2018. Findings and caveats that apply to the study as a whole: A moderate but significant shortening of TCRB CDR3 length was observed in type 1 diabetes patients in all four CD4+ subsets.

The library was generated by the immunoSEQ multiplex PCR assay. The High Capacity cDNA Reverse Transcription Kit was used to reverse transcribe all of the isolated RNA, meaning that expressed TCRB transcripts were what got sequenced. TCRdb took over this immuneACCESS table, retaining in-frame rearrangements with V and J assigned. Such tables are incomplete; in checked studies, under half of the missing clones stem from an unresolved V gene, and the remainder is unexplained. The sample table records some 370,000 clones; roughly 9.8% of these occur just once. Roughly 0.6% of the sample is taken by the ten largest. What these receptors recognize is not known. Sequencing was performed on central memory CD4+ T cells from blood. The receptors shown here come from a man aged 25-45 years with type 1 diabetes.

The chain recombines TRBV5-1 with TRBJ2-7, with D perhaps matching TRBD1 (6 bases). The length of the CDR3 is 14 residues. Germline CDR1 and CDR2: SGHRS and YFSETQ. Trimming stripped 3 bases from V and 3 bases from J, with 13 bases between. For the CDR3, the DNA is TGCGCCAGCAGCTCAGGGGTTTCGGACTACGAGCAGTACTTC. This encodes CASSSGVSDYEQYF.

The J gene is TRBJ1-2, the V gene TRBV5-5, with TRBD1 identical over 7 bases. Germline CDR1 is SGHKS and CDR2 is YYEKEE (reference sequence). This CDR3 region has 14 residues. V lost 2 bases to trimming and J lost 5 bases; unmatched junction nucleotides: 6. The CDR3 spells CASSFYDRAYGYTF. In nucleotides, the CDR3 is TGTGCCAGCAGCTTTTATGACAGGGCTTATGGCTACACCTTC.

In this sample, this clone turned up a few times. The chain combines TRBV27 with TRBJ2-1; TRBD2 agrees at 9 bases. V lost 6 bases to trimming and J lost 4 bases; unmatched junction nucleotides: 10. Per germline, CDR1 MNHEY and CDR2 SMNVEV (reference sequence). The CDR3 covers 16 residues. The CDR3 loop is CASSKAGGALYNEQFF. The CDR3 DNA reads as TGTGCCAGCAGCAAAGCGGGAGGCGCGTTGTACAATGAGCAGTTCTTC.

V is TRBV7-3 and J is TRBJ2-1; 12 positions match TRBD2. The germline V gene encodes CDR1 SGHTA and CDR2 FQGTGA. V dropped 4 bases and J dropped 5; count of bases not matched to a gene: 3. The CDR3 contains 15 residues. CDR3 DNA sequence: TGTGCCAGCAGCTCCCGGACTAGCGGGAACAATGAGCAGTTCTTC. This sequence encodes CASSSRTSGNNEQFF.

This clone was observed a few times. This chain connects TRBV19 to TRBJ1-1; TRBD1 is a possible D gene (5 bases). The CDR3 spans 13 residues. Germline loops: CDR1 LNHDA, CDR2 SQIVND (reference sequence). Trimming left V 1 base short and J 3 bases short, with 6 bases between. The CDR3 region has the DNA TGTGCCAGTAGTATAGCCAGGGACACTGAAGCTTTCTTT. Protein sequence: CASSIARDTEAFF.

This clone was counted ten times or more. The chain couples TRBV28 to TRBJ2-3; TRBD2 aligns across 9 bases. CDR1 and CDR2 from the germline V gene are MDHEN and SYDVKM. The CDR3 is made up of 17 amino acids. Unmatched junction bases numbered 7, after V lost 3 bases and J lost 0 bases. This chain's CDR3 is CASSLSGLATSTDTQYF. DNA for the CDR3: TGTGCCAGCAGTTTGTCTGGACTAGCGACTAGCACAGATACGCAGTATTTT.

This clone came up a few times. V usage is TRBV5-1 and J usage is TRBJ2-3; 9 bases align to TRBD1. Germline CDR1 and CDR2: SGHRS and YFSETQ. The J segment lost 1 base and the V segment lost 3 bases, leaving 6 bases of the junction unmatched. The CDR3 totals 16 residues. The CDR3 spells CASSSQGAPGTDTQYF. The CDR3 DNA is TGCGCCAGCAGCTCACAGGGGGCGCCGGGCACAGATACGCAGTATTTT.

The J gene is TRBJ1-2, the V gene TRBV28; D gene uncertain. The length of the CDR3 is 13 residues. Per the germline V gene, CDR1 is MDHEN and CDR2 is SYDVKM. V was cut by 6 bases and J by 4 bases, with 12 bases left in between. The CDR3 DNA reads TGTGCCAGCAGCCCCAATTGGGTCTATGGCTACACCTTC. Residues: CASSPNWVYGYTF.

The gene calls are TRBV29-1 and TRBJ2-7, with TRBD2 matching 11 bases. CDR3 length: 16 amino acids. Germline V lookup: CDR1 SQVTM, CDR2 ANQGSEA. With 4 bases clipped from V and 4 bases from J, the junction kept 12 bases outside the gene matches. CDR3 sequence reads: CSVARITSGSLYEQYF. CDR3 coding DNA: TGCAGCGTTGCCCGAATAACTAGCGGGAGCTTGTACGAGCAGTACTTC.

The chain is built from TRBV7-8 and TRBJ1-4; the D gene is possibly TRBD1 (6 bases). This CDR3 region has 19 residues. Germline assignment: CDR1 SGHVS and CDR2 FQNEAQ. V gave up 5 bases and J gave up 2 bases, with 24 bases separating them. Here the CDR3 reads CASSRAGTSEKDTNEKLFF. The CDR3 nucleotides read TGTGCCAGCAGCCGAGCCGGGACAAGCGAGAAGGACACTAATGAAAAACTGTTTTTT. The full variable domain, completed using reference TRBV7-8 and TRBJ1-4, is GAGVSQSPRYKVAKRGQDVALRCDPISGHVSLFWYQQALGQGPEFLTYFQNEAQLDKSGLPSDRFFAERPEGSVSTLKIQRTQQEDSAVYLCASSRAGTSEKDTNEKLFFGSGTQLSVL.

The CDR3 bases are TGTGCCAGCCGCCCCCGGGCAGGAGGAAGTGAAAAACTGTTTTTT. Its translation: CASRPRAGGSEKLFF. This chain connects TRBV2 to TRBJ1-4; D gene ambiguous. The V gene's germline CDR1 is SNHLY and CDR2 FYNNEI. The CDR3 totals 15 residues. V lost 8 bases, J lost 7 bases, and 20 bases lay in between. The full variable domain, completed using reference TRBV2 and TRBJ1-4, is EPEVTQTPSHQVTQMGQEVILRCVPISNHLYFYWYRQILGQKVEFLVSFYNNEISEKSEIFDDQFSVERPDGSNFTLKIRSTKLEDSAMYFCASRPRAGGSEKLFFGSGTQLSVL.

This clone was seen at least ten times. The CDR3 reads CASGDSNEKLFF. CDR3 nucleotide sequence: TGTGCCAGCGGAGACAGTAATGAAAAACTGTTTTTT. The chain couples TRBV7-8 to TRBJ1-4, with a weak D call TRBD1 (5 bases). V was pared by 8 bases and J by 4 bases, with 8 bases between. The CDR3 length is 12 residues. Per the germline V gene, CDR1 is SGHVS and CDR2 is FQNEAQ. Variable domain in full (rest from reference TRBV7-8 and TRBJ1-4): GAGVSQSPRYKVAKRGQDVALRCDPISGHVSLFWYQQALGQGPEFLTYFQNEAQLDKSGLPSDRFFAERPEGSVSTLKIQRTQQEDSAVYLCASGDSNEKLFFGSGTQLSVL.

Turning to this clone: The same CDR3 also results from other DNA sequences found in this sample. The J gene is TRBJ2-5, the V gene TRBV5-1; weak D call: TRBD1 (5 bases). The V gene lost 4 bases and the J gene lost 2 bases, with 9 bases spanning the gap. Germline V gene sequence: CDR1 SGHRS, CDR2 YFSETQ. This CDR3 contains 13 residues. DNA of the CDR3: TGCGCCAGCAGCCGCACAGGACAAGAGACCCAGTACTTC. It yields the protein CASSRTGQETQYF.

This sequence joins TRBV6-1 and TRBJ1-5, with a possible D match to TRBD1 (5 bases). Trimming cost V 4 bases and J 0 bases, with 13 bases left between them. The CDR3 sequence is 16 residues long. Looked up from germline, CDR1 is MNHNS and CDR2 is SASEGT. The CDR3: CASSGFREYSNQPQHF. The CDR3 DNA reads TGTGCCAGCAGTGGGTTCAGGGAATATAGCAATCAGCCCCAGCATTTT.

This clone was detected many times. The rearrangement links TRBV7-9 to TRBJ1-1, with D uncertain. CDR3 length: 14 residues. V gave up 5 bases and J gave up 1 base, with 11 bases separating them. The germline gives CDR1 SEHNR, CDR2 FQNEAQ (reference sequence). Written as DNA, the CDR3 is TGTGCCAGCAGCGACAATGGTGGGAACACTGAAGCTTTCTTT. Amino acid sequence: CASSDNGGNTEAFF.

This clone was recorded a few times. The J gene is TRBJ2-7, the V gene TRBV19; 13 bases are a match to TRBD2. The trim removed 3 bases at V and 3 bases at J, leaving 2 bases unmatched. Germline CDR1 LNHDA, CDR2 SQIVND (reference sequence). There are 15 residues in the CDR3. CDR3: CASSIGTSGNYEQYF. The CDR3 DNA reads TGTGCCAGTAGTATCGGGACTAGCGGGAACTACGAGCAGTACTTC.

This clone was observed a handful of times. V is TRBV11-1 and J is TRBJ1-3; maybe TRBD1 (5 bases). Trimming cost V 2 bases and J 3 bases, with 11 bases left between them. The germline CDR1 and CDR2 sequences are SGHAT and FQDESV (reference sequence). The CDR3 runs to 15 residues. The CDR3 reads CASSLYRGDGNTIYF. CDR3 DNA sequence: TGTGCCAGCAGCTTATATAGGGGCGATGGAAACACCATATATTTT. Full variable domain (missing parts from reference TRBV11-1 and TRBJ1-3): EAEVAQSPRYKITEKSQAVAFWCDPISGHATLYWYRQILGQGPELLVQFQDESVVDDSQLPKDRFSAERLKGVDSTLKIQPAELGDSAMYLCASSLYRGDGNTIYFGEGSWLTVV.

This clone showed up many times. V and J are TRBV28 and TRBJ2-6; no definite D call. V shed 5 bases and J shed 0 bases, with 5 bases lying between them. CDR3 length: 14 residues. CDR1 is MDHEN and CDR2 is SYDVKM in the germline V gene. This CDR3 is CASSPGSGANVLTF. DNA of the CDR3: TGTGCCAGCAGTCCGGGCTCTGGGGCCAACGTCCTGACTTTC. The full variable domain, with the rest looked up from reference TRBV28 and TRBJ2-6, is DVKVTQSSRYLVKRTGEKVFLECVQDMDHENMFWYRQDPGLGLRLIYFSYDVKMKEKGDIPEGYSVSREKKERFSLILESASTNQTSMYLCASSPGSGANVLTFGAGSRLTVL.

V is TRBV10-3 and J is TRBJ2-3; TRBD2 aligns across 7 bases. The germline V gene encodes CDR1 ENHRY and CDR2 SYGVKD. V gave up 5 bases and J gave up 3 bases; unmatched junction bases: 11. The CDR3 consists of 16 residues. This CDR3 is CAISSRAGKGTDTQYF. The CDR3 coding sequence is TGTGCCATCAGTTCCAGAGCGGGAAAGGGTACAGATACGCAGTATTTT.

The sample holds a few counts of this clone. The CDR3 bases are TGTGCCAGCAGCCCGGGACAGAGGAGCTCCTACGAGCAGTACTTC. It encodes CASSPGQRSSYEQYF. The chain recombines TRBV5-6 with TRBJ2-7; the match to TRBD1 covers 7 bases. CDR3 length: 15 residues. In germline, CDR1 is SGHDT, CDR2 YYEEEE. Trimming cost V 4 bases and J 0 bases; bases outside gene matches: 7.

This clone was seen a handful of times. J is TRBJ2-7 and V is TRBV13; 8 bases are shared with TRBD1. The CDR3 is 15 residues long. In germline, CDR1 is PRHDT, CDR2 FYEKMQ (reference sequence). The ends lost 5 bases at V and 6 bases at J; junction bases unmatched: 12. The CDR3 protein is CASSVVGTGDGEQYF. The CDR3 region has the DNA TGTGCCAGCAGCGTCGTCGGGACAGGAGACGGCGAGCAGTACTTC. The variable domain in full, completed from reference TRBV13 and TRBJ2-7, reads AAGVIQSPRHLIKEKRETATLKCYPIPRHDTVYWYQQGPGQDPQFLISFYEKMQSDKGSIPDRFSAQQFSDYHSELNMSSLELGDSALYFCASSVVGTGDGEQYFGPGTRLTVT.

This clone was seen a handful of times. This rearrangement joins TRBV7-6 to TRBJ2-5, with D hard to call. The J call is uncertain, as TRBJ2-7 better fits the DNA end. The CDR3 is 15 residues long. Germline CDR1 is SGHVS and CDR2 is FNYEAQ. The CDR3: CASSLQLQSGSEQYF. CDR3 DNA: TGTGCCAGCAGTCTTCAACTCCAATCCGGCTCCGAGCAGTACTTC.

J is TRBJ1-4 and V is TRBV4-3, with D perhaps matching TRBD1 (6 bases). This CDR3 contains 12 residues. Trimming cost V 1 base and J 13 bases, with 10 bases left between them. Per the germline V gene, CDR1 is LGHNA and CDR2 is YSLEER. CDR3 protein: CASSQGARGLFF. As DNA, the CDR3 is TGCGCCAGCAGCCAAGGGGCCAGGGGACTGTTTTTT.

The V call is TRBV27, the J call TRBJ2-7; D might be TRBD1 (5 bases). In germline, CDR1 is MNHEY, CDR2 SMNVEV (reference sequence). The germline V and J ends were trimmed by 7 bases and 5 bases, with 18 bases remaining between them. CDR3 length equals 14 residues. CDR3 in DNA: TGTGCCAGCACCGCTTTAGGGGAAAGTAACGAGCAGTACTTC. This sequence encodes CASTALGESNEQYF.

This clone was observed a few times. The chain couples TRBV7-6 to TRBJ2-3, with TRBD2 matching over 10 bases. V trimming: 5 bases; J trimming: 0 bases; junction bases outside the gene matches: 17. Germline V gene lookup returns CDR1 SGHVS and CDR2 FNYEAQ. The CDR3 is 20 residues long. CDR3 loop: CASSATMLAGARTSTDTQYF. The CDR3 DNA reads TGTGCCAGCAGCGCCACCATGCTAGCGGGAGCTCGTACTAGCACAGATACGCAGTATTTT.

The CDR3 is CASSSDRHNEQFF. CDR3 bases: TGTGCCAGCAGCTCGGACAGGCACAATGAGCAGTTCTTC. V usage is TRBV7-8 and J usage is TRBJ2-1; 7 bases agree with TRBD1. There are 13 residues in the CDR3. CDR1 and CDR2 from the germline V gene are SGHVS and FQNEAQ. V lost 4 bases, J lost 5 bases, and 2 bases stayed unmatched. The variable domain in full, completed from reference TRBV7-8 and TRBJ2-1, reads GAGVSQSPRYKVAKRGQDVALRCDPISGHVSLFWYQQALGQGPEFLTYFQNEAQLDKSGLPSDRFFAERPEGSVSTLKIQRTQQEDSAVYLCASSSDRHNEQFFGPGTRLTVL.

The genes are TRBV7-9 and TRBJ2-1; 13 positions agree with TRBD2. V lost 6 bases to trimming and J lost 1 base; unmatched junction nucleotides: 9. This CDR3 spans 18 amino acids. Germline CDR1 is SEHNR and CDR2 is FQNEAQ (reference sequence). In DNA form, the CDR3 reads TGTGCCAGCAGTAATGGACTAGCGGGAGTTTGGTCCTACAATGAGCAGTTCTTC. Translating it yields CASSNGLAGVWSYNEQFF.

This sequence joins TRBV6-5 and TRBJ2-1; 8 bases line up with TRBD1. With V trimmed by 6 bases and J by 1 base, 5 bases remained unmatched. This CDR3 spans 15 amino acids. The germline V gene has CDR1 MNHEY and CDR2 SVGAGI. CDR3 DNA: TGTGCCAGCAGGTTGGACAGGGCTTCCTACAATGAGCAGTTCTTC. Protein sequence: CASRLDRASYNEQFF.

As for this clone: Other nucleotide sequences in the sample specify the same CDR3. DNA for the CDR3: TGCAGTGCCACAGAATACTACGAGCAGTACTTC. Translation: CSATEYYEQYF. V and J are TRBV20-1 and TRBJ2-7, with unresolved D. Germline-derived CDR1 and CDR2 are DFQATT and SNEGSKA (reference sequence). This CDR3 contains 11 residues. The ends were cut back, 6 bases at V and 3 bases at J, with 9 bases in the middle.

This clone was seen more than once but under ten times. The chain links TRBV5-1 to TRBJ2-7; no firm D call. The V gene lost 0 bases and the J gene lost 2 bases, with 21 bases spanning the gap. This CDR3 comprises 18 residues. Looked up from germline, CDR1 is SGHRS and CDR2 is YFSETQ. Written as DNA, the CDR3 is TGCGCCAGCAGCTTGGCCCTACCTGCGCCAAAAGAGCCCTACGAGCAGTACTTC. This sequence encodes CASSLALPAPKEPYEQYF.

CDR3 loop: CASSPTDSPYEQYF. The CDR3 nucleotides are TGTGCCAGCTCACCGACCGACTCACCCTACGAGCAGTACTTC. The rearrangement uses TRBV18 and TRBJ2-7; D gene uncertain. Germline assignment: CDR1 KGHSH and CDR2 LQKENI. Trimming pared 3 bases from V and 2 bases from J, leaving 11 bases between. The CDR3 length is 14 residues.